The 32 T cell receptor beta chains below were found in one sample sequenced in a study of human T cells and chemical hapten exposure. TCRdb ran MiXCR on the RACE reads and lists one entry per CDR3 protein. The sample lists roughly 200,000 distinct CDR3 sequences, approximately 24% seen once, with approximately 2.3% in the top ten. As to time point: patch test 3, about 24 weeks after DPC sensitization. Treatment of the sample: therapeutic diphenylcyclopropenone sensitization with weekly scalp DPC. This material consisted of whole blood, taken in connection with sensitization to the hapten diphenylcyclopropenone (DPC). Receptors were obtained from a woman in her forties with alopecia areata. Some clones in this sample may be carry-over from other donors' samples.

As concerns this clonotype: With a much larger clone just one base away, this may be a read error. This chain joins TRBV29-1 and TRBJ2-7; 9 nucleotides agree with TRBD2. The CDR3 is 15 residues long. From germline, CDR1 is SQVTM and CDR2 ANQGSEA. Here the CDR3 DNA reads TGCAGCGTTGAAGTTGGGCGGGAGGGCGTCTACAAGCAGTACTTC. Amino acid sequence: CSVEVGREGVYKQYF.

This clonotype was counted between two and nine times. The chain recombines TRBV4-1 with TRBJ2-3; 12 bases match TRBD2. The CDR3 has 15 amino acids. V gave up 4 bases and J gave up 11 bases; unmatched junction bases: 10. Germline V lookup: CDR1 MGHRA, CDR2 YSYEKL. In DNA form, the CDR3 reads TGCGCCAGCAGCCGGGCTAGCGGGGGGGGGAGGGAGCAGTATTTT. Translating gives CASSRASGGGREQYF.

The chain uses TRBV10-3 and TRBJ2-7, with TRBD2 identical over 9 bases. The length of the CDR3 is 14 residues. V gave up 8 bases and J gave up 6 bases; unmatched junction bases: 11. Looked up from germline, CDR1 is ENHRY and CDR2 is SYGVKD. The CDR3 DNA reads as TGTGCCATCCGCCTTGCTAGCGGGGCGGGCGAGCAGTACTTC. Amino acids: CAIRLASGAGEQYF.

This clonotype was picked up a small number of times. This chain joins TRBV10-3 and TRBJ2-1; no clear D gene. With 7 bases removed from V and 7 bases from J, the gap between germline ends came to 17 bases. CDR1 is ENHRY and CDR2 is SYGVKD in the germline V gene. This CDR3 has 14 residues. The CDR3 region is CAIIEDPSLNEQFF. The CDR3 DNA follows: TGTGCCATCATCGAGGACCCGTCTTTAAATGAGCAGTTCTTC.

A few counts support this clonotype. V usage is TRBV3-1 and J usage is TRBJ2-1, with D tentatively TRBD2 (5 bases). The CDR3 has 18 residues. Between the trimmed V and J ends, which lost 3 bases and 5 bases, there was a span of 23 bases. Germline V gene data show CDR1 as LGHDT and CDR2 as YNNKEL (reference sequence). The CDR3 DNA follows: TGTGCCAGCAGCCATGGTCTAGCTGGAGGACGGTCTCACAATGAGCAGTTCTTC. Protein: CASSHGLAGGRSHNEQFF.

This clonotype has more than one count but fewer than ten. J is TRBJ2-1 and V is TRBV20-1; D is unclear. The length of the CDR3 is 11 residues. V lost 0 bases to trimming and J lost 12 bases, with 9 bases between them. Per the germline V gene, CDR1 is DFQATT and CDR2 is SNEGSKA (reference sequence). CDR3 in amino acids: CSARDLGSQFF. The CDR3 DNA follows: TGCAGTGCTAGAGATCTCGGTTCGCAGTTCTTC.

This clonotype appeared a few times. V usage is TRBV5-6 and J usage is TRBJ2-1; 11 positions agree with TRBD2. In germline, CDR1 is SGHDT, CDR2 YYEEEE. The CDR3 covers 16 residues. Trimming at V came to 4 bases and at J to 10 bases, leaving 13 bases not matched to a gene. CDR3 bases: TGTGCCAGCAGCAGATCTCTAGCGGGGGGTACAGGGGAGCAGTTCTTC. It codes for CASSRSLAGGTGEQFF. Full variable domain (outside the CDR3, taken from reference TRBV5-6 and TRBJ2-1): DAGVTQSPTHLIKTRGQQVTLRCSPKSGHDTVSWYQQALGQGPQFIFQYYEEEERQRGNFPDRFSGHQFPNYSSELNVNALLLGDSALYLCASSRSLAGGTGEQFFGPGTRLTVL.

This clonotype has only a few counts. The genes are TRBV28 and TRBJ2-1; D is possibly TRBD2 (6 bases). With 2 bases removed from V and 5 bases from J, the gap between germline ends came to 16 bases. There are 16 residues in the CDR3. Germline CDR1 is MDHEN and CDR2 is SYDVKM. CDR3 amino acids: CASSLPHWRGNNEQFF. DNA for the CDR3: TGTGCCAGCAGTTTACCCCACTGGCGGGGCAACAATGAGCAGTTCTTC.

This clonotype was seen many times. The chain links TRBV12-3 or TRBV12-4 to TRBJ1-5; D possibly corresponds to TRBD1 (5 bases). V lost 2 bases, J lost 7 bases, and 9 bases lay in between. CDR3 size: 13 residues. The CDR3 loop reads CASSLTGAQPQHF. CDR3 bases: TGTGCCAGCAGTTTAACCGGGGCCCAGCCCCAGCATTTT.

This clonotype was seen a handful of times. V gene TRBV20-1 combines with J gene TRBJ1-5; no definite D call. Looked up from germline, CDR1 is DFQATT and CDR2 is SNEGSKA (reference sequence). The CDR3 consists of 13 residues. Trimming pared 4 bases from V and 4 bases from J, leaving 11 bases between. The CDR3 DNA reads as TGCAGTGCTAAAGGACGGAATAATCAGCCCCAGCATTTT. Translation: CSAKGRNNQPQHF.

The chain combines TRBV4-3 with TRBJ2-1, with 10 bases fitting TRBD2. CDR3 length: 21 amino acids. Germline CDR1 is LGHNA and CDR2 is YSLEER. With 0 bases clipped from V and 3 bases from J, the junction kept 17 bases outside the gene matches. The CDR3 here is CASSQDRETSGFLALYNEQFF. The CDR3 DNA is TGCGCCAGCAGCCAAGATCGAGAGACTAGCGGGTTCCTAGCCCTCTACAATGAGCAGTTCTTC.

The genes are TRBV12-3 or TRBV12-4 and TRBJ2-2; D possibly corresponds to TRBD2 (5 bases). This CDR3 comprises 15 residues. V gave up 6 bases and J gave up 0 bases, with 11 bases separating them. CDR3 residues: CASRPGIPNTGELFF. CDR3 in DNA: TGTGCCAGCAGGCCCGGGATCCCGAACACCGGGGAGCTGTTTTTT.

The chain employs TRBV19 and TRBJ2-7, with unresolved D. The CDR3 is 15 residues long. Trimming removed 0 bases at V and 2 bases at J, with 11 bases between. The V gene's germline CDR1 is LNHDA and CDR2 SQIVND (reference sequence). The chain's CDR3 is CASSIEFGGPYEQYF. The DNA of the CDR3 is TGTGCCAGTAGTATAGAATTCGGCGGTCCCTACGAGCAGTACTTC.

The CDR3 coding sequence is TGTGCCAGCATGCCGGGGCAGTCGGCGGGGGAGCTGTTTTTT. Encoded protein: CASMPGQSAGELFF. This chain uses TRBV28 with TRBJ2-2; D may match TRBD1 or TRBD2 (5 bases each). The CDR3 extends over 14 amino acids. Germline-derived CDR1 and CDR2 are MDHEN and SYDVKM. V lost 7 bases and J lost 8, with 17 bases in between.

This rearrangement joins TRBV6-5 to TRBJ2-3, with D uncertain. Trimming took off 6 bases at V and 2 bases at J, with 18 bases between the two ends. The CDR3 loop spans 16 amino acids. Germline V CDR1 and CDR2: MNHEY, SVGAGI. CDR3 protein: CASRLGPDVYTDTQYF. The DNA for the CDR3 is TGTGCCAGCAGACTTGGGCCCGATGTCTACACAGATACGCAGTATTTT.

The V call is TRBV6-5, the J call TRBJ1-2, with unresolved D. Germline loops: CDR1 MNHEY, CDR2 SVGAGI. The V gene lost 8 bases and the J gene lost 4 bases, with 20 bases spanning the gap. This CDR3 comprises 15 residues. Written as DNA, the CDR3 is TGTGCCAGCTGCCTTACCCGGACCCGTTTCTATGGCTACACCTTC. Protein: CASCLTRTRFYGYTF.

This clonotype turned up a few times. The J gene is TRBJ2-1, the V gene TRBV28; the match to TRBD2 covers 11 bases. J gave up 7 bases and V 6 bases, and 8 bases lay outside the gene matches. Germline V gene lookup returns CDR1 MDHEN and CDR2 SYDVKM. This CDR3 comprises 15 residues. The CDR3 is CASSTPSGRLNEQFF. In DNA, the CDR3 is TGTGCCAGCAGCACCCCTAGCGGGAGGTTGAATGAGCAGTTCTTC.

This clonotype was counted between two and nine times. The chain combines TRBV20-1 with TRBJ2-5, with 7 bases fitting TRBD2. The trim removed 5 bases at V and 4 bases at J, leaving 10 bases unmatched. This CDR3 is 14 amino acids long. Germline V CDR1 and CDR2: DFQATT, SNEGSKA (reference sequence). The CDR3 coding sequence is TGCAGTGCTCCTGAGGTGGGCGGGGGAGAGACCCAGTACTTC. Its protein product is CSAPEVGGGETQYF.

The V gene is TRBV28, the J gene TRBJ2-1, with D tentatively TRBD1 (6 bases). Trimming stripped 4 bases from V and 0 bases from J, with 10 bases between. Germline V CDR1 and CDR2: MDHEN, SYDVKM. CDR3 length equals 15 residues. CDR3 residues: CASSSAGASYNEQFF. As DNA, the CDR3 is TGTGCCAGCAGTTCGGCAGGGGCCTCCTACAATGAGCAGTTCTTC.

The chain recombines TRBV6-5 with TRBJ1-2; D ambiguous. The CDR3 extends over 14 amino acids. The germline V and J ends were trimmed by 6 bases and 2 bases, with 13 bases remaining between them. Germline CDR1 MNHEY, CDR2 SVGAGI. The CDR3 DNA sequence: TGTGCCAGCAGCCGACTCAGTGACAACTATGGCTACACCTTC. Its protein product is CASSRLSDNYGYTF.

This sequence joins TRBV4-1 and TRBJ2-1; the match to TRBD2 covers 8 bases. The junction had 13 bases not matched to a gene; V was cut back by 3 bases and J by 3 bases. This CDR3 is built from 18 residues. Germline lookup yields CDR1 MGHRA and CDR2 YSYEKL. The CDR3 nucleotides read TGCGCCAGCAGCCAGTCCCGCCCAGCGGGAGAAAACTACAATGAGCAGTTCTTC. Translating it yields CASSQSRPAGENYNEQFF.

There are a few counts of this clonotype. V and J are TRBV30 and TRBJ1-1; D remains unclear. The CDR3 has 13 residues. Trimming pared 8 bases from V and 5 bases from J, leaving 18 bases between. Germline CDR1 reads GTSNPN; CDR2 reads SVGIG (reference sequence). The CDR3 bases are TGTGCCCTAAGGACTTCCGGTGGAACTGAAGCTTTCTTT. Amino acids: CALRTSGGTEAFF.

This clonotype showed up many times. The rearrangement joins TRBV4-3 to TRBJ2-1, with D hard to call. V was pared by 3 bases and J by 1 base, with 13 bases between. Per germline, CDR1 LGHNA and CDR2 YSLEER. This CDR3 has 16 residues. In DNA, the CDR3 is TGCGCCAGCAGCCACCAAGATTCTAAGTCCTACAATGAGCAGTTCTTC. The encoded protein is CASSHQDSKSYNEQFF.

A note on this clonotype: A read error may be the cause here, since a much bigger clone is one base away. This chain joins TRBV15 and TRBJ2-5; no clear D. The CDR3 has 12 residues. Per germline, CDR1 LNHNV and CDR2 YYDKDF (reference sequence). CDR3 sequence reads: CAASRGEETQYF. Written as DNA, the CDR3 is TGTGCCGCCAGCAGAGGTGAAGAGACCCAGTACTTC. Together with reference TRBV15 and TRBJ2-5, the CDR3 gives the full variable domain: DAMVIQNPRYQVTQFGKPVTLSCSQTLNHNVMYWYQQKSSQAPKLLFHYYDKDFNNEADTPDNFQSRRPNTSFCFLDIRSPGLGDTAMYLCAASRGEETQYFGPGTRLLVL.

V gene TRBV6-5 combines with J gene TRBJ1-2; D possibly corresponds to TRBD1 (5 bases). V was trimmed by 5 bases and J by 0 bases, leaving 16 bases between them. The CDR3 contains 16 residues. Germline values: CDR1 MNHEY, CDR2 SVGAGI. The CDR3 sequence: CASSPTRGRANYGYTF. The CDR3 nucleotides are TGTGCCAGCAGTCCAACCCGGGGCAGGGCTAACTATGGCTACACCTTC.

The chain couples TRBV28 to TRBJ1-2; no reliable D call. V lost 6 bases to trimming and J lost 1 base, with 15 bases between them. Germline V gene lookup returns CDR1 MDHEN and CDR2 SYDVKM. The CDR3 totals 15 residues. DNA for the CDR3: TGTGCCAGCAGGTTAAGAGTGCGACTTAACTATGGCTACACCTTC. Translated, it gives CASRLRVRLNYGYTF.

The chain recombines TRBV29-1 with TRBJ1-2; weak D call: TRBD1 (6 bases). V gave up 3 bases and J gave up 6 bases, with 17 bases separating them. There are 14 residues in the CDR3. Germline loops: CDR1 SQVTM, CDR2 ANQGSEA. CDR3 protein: CSVDPPGAGNGYTF. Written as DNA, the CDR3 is TGCAGCGTTGACCCTCCGGGGGCGGGTAATGGCTACACCTTC.

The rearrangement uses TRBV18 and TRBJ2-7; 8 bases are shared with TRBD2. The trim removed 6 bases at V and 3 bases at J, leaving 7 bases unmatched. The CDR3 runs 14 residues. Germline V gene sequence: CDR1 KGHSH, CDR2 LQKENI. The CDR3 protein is CASSRGAQSYEQYF. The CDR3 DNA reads TGTGCCAGCTCGCGGGGGGCCCAGAGCTACGAGCAGTACTTC. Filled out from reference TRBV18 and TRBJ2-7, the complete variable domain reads NAGVMQNPRHLVRRRGQEARLRCSPMKGHSHVYWYRQLPEEGLKFMVYLQKENIIDESGMPKERFSAEFPKEGPSILRIQQVVRGDSAAYFCASSRGAQSYEQYFGPGTRLTVT.

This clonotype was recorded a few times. CDR3 protein: CASSERGPNEKLFF. In DNA form, the CDR3 reads TGTGCCAGCAGTGAGAGGGGTCCAAATGAAAAACTGTTTTTT. This sequence joins TRBV25-1 and TRBJ1-4; D possibly corresponds to TRBD1 (5 bases). Trimming pared 3 bases from V and 5 bases from J, leaving 10 bases between. Germline assignment: CDR1 MGHDK and CDR2 SYGVNS. The CDR3 is 14 residues long.

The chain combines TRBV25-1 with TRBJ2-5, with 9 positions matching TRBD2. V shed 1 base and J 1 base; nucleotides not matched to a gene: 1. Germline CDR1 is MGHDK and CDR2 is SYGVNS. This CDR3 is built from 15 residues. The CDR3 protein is CASSESAGGQETQYF. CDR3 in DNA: TGTGCCAGCAGTGAATCAGCGGGAGGCCAAGAGACCCAGTACTTC.

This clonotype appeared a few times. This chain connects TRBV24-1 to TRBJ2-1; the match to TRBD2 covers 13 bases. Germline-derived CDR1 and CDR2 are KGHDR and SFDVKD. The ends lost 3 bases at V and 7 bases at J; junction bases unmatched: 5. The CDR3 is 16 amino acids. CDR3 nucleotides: TGTGCCACCAGTGATCCCGGGACTAGCGGGATGAATGAGCAGTTCTTC. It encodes CATSDPGTSGMNEQFF.

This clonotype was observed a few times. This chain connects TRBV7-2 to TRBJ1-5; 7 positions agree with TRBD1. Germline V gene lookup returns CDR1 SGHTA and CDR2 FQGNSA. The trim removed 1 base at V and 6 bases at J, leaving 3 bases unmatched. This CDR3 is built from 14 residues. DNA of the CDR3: TGTGCCAGCAGCTTAGAGGGGGCCTCTCAGCCCCAGCATTTT. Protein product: CASSLEGASQPQHF.